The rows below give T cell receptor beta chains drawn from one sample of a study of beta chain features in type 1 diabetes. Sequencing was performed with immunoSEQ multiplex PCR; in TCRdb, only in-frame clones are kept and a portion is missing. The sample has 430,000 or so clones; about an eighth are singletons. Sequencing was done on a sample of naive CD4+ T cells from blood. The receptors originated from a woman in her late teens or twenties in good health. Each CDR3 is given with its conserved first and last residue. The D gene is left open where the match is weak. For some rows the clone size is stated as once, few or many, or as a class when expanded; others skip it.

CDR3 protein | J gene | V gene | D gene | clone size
CASSEYSGVGYEQYF | TRBJ2-7 | TRBV25-1 | - | -
CASSYSDRTYEQYF | TRBJ2-7 | TRBV6-5 | - | few
CASSLGPLDQPQHF | TRBJ1-5 | TRBV7-2 | - | -
CASTTSRAEQFF | TRBJ2-1 | TRBV19 | TRBD2 | -
CASSPLAGDSSNEQFF | TRBJ2-1 | TRBV4-2 | TRBD2 | few
CATSRDLAYEQFF | TRBJ2-1 | TRBV15 | - | few
CASSPTGRGTGELFF | TRBJ2-2 | TRBV7-3 | - | -
CASSLTQQDGGQETQYF | TRBJ2-5 | TRBV5-1 | - | -
CASSFWAGGANEQFF | TRBJ2-1 | TRBV7-3 | TRBD2 | few
CASSLAVGTPHGYTF | TRBJ1-2 | TRBV7-3 | - | few
CASSYDRGSETQYF | TRBJ2-5 | TRBV2 | TRBD1 | -
CASSLFGSPGELFF | TRBJ2-2 | TRBV7-6 | - | few
CASSLELRQEEQYF | TRBJ2-7 | TRBV5-6 | - | -
CASSLKMNTEAFF | TRBJ1-1 | TRBV27 | - | few
CASRPDTQQPQHF | TRBJ1-5 | TRBV5-1 | - | few
CASSQRVGSGGTQETQYF | TRBJ2-5 | TRBV4-2 | TRBD2 | few
CSVALNRDYGYTF | TRBJ1-2 | TRBV29-1 | - | -
CASSFRLAGGDSYEQYF | TRBJ2-7 | TRBV7-2 | TRBD2 | -
CASSLPGTGNTEAFF | TRBJ1-1 | TRBV7-8 | TRBD1 | few
CASSPRGGETQYF | TRBJ2-5 | TRBV7-2 | - | few
CASSQVAGVKAGETQYF | TRBJ2-5 | TRBV4-3 | - | -
CASTPGTGDEQYF | TRBJ2-7 | TRBV5-1 | - | few
CASSLRGSYNEQFF | TRBJ2-1 | TRBV6-5 | - | -
CAWSLPRLSYEQYF | TRBJ2-7 | TRBV30 | - | few
CASSRGDRDSTDTQYF | TRBJ2-3 | TRBV6-6 | TRBD1 | -
CATSGDRRSSGELFF | TRBJ2-2 | TRBV15 | TRBD1 | -
CASSYRTAKGEQFF | TRBJ2-1 | TRBV4-3 | - | few
CASSWGADRETQYF | TRBJ2-5 | TRBV18 | - | few
CSVEGGGSYNEQFF | TRBJ2-1 | TRBV29-1 | TRBD2 | few
CASSLSPAGQYEQYF | TRBJ2-7 | TRBV5-1 | - | few
CASSVGTVADTQYF | TRBJ2-3 | TRBV6-5 | TRBD1 | -
CASRKPGTSGYEQFF | TRBJ2-1 | TRBV11-2 | TRBD2 | few
CATLRTNTDTQYF | TRBJ2-3 | TRBV6-5 | - | -
CASSAGQGNYEQYF | TRBJ2-7 | TRBV9 | TRBD1 | few
CASSPRADTEAFF | TRBJ1-1 | TRBV18 | - | -
CASSLEIKAAQYF | TRBJ2-5 | TRBV7-2 | - | -
CSVGTSGETQYF | TRBJ2-5 | TRBV29-1 | TRBD2 | many
CASSLRQGGNQPQHF | TRBJ1-5 | TRBV7-2 | TRBD1 | few
CASRTSGGSYTF | TRBJ1-2 | TRBV6-5 | - | few
CASRAVGDNEQFF | TRBJ2-1 | TRBV7-3 | - | -
CASSPEQGYQPQHF | TRBJ1-5 | TRBV18 | - | few
CSVDRGAAGYTF | TRBJ1-2 | TRBV29-1 | - | -
CASSPRTGRNTGELFF | TRBJ2-2 | TRBV7-7 | TRBD1 | -
CASSTGHYPEKLFF | TRBJ1-4 | TRBV5-4 | - | -
CASGSYEQYF | TRBJ2-7 | TRBV7-9 | - | few
CASSLPQHNEQFF | TRBJ2-1 | TRBV7-9 | - | few
CASSLQNYEQYF | TRBJ2-7 | TRBV7-9 | - | few
CASSQGPMRGRASYEQYF | TRBJ2-7 | TRBV7-9 | - | -
CASASTGAAGANVLTF | TRBJ2-6 | TRBV2 | TRBD1 | few
CASSLSITSGTMRQFF | TRBJ2-1 | TRBV5-1 | TRBD2 | few
CASSTGWVRETQYF | TRBJ2-5 | TRBV19 | - | few
CASSSGLGSSGANVLTF | TRBJ2-6 | TRBV27 | TRBD2 | -
CASSLQRASYEQYF | TRBJ2-7 | TRBV7-8 | - | few
CASSIGTVYGYTF | TRBJ1-2 | TRBV7-2 | - | few
CASSEAGAVSGSEQFF | TRBJ2-1 | TRBV2 | TRBD2 | -